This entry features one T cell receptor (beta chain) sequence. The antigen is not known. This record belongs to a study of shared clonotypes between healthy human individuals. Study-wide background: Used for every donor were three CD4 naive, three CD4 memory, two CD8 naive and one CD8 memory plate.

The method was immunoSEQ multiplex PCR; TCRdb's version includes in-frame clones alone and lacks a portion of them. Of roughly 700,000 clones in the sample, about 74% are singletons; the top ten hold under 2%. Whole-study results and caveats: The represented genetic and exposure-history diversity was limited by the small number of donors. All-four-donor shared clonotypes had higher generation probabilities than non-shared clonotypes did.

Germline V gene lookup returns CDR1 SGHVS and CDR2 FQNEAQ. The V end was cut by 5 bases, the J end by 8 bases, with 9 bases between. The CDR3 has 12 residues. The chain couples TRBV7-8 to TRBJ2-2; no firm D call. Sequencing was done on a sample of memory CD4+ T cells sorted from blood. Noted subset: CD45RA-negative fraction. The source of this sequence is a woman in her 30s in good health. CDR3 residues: CASSPMRGELFF. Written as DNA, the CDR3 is TGTGCCAGCAGCCCGATGAGGGGGGAGCTGTTTTTT.